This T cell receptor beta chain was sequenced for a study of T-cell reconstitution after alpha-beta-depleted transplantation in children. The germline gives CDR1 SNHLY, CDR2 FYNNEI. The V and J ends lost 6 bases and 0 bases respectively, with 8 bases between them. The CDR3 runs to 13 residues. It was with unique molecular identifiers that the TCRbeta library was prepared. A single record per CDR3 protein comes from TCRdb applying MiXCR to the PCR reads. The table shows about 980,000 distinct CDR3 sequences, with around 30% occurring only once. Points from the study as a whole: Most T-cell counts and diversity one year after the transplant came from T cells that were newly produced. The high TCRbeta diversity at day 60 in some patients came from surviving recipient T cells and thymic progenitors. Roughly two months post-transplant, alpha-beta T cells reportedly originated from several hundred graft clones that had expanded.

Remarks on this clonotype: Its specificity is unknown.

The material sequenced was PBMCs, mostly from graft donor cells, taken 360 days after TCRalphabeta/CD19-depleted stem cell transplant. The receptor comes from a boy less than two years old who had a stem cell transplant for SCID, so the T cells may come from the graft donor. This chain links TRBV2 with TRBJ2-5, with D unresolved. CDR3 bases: TGTGCCAGCAGCGATACAAACCAAGAGACCCAGTACTTC. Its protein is CASSDTNQETQYF.